This T cell receptor (beta chain) was sequenced for a study of blood T cell repertoires in COVID-19. As for the study in general: There were acute and convalescent COVID-19 samples, and they came from the United States, Italy and Spain. Sample material is recorded as cDNA or gDNA derived from T cells, B-cell-depleted T cells, or PBMCs.

Per the original data handling: It was from reference gene primer amplification that nucleated cell counts were estimated. Generated by immunoSEQ multiplex PCR, the TCRdb table keeps only in-frame clones and is missing some. The DNA gave D and trimming, while V, J and clone size come from that table. The table has 24,000 or so clones, around 86% seen once. Sequenced material: peripheral blood. The sequence came from a human donor in a cohort sampled during active COVID-19. The donor label of this sample is uncertain.

The DNA for the CDR3 is TGCGCCAGCAGCCGGCAGGGGCAACCCACAGATACGCAGTATTTT. Its protein product is CASSRQGQPTDTQYF. This rearrangement joins TRBV4-1 to TRBJ2-3; TRBD1 is a possible D gene (6 bases). Between the trimmed V and J ends, which lost 4 bases and 2 bases, there was a span of 13 bases. The CDR3 contains 15 residues. Germline-derived CDR1 and CDR2 are MGHRA and YSYEKL.